Sequencing of this TCR beta chain was carried out in a study of neurological immune-mediated disorders. At least ten counts were recorded for this clonotype. TCRdb recomputed calls from the 5' RACE reads with MiXCR, one row per CDR3 protein. The table lists over 35,000 distinct CDR3 sequences, roughly 13% of them singletons. The CDR3 consists of 15 residues. Germline V CDR1 and CDR2: SGHDT, YYEEEE. V dropped 3 bases and J dropped 5; count of bases not matched to a gene: 4. Sequences were obtained from PBMCs. The source is a female donor in good health. The chain recombines TRBV5-6 with TRBJ1-3; TRBD1 aligns across 11 bases. The CDR3, as DNA: TGTGCCAGCAGCTCCGGACAGGGGGCAAGAAACACCATATATTTT. Translating it yields CASSSGQGARNTIYF. Full variable domain (missing parts from reference TRBV5-6 and TRBJ1-3): DAGVTQSPTHLIKTRGQQVTLRCSPKSGHDTVSWYQQALGQGPQFIFQYYEEEERQRGNFPDRFSGHQFPNYSSELNVNALLLGDSALYLCASSSGQGARNTIYFGEGSWLTVV.